The TCR beta chain described here comes from a study of cytomegalovirus exposure and HLA in healthy donors. The CDR3 spans 13 residues. Between the trimmed V and J ends, which lost 6 bases and 4 bases, there was a span of 13 bases. Germline lookup yields CDR1 GTSNPN and CDR2 SVGIG (reference sequence). Measured with immunoSEQ multiplex PCR; TCRdb has only the in-frame clones, and not every one. The sample has around 91,000 clones; roughly 92% are singletons. Sequencing was performed on PBMCs. The J gene is TRBJ1-5, the V gene TRBV30; D gene uncertain. The receptor was derived from a woman in her thirties in good health and CMV-seropositive. Here the CDR3 reads CACSQEGNQPQHF. Here the CDR3 DNA reads TGTGCCTGCTCACAAGAGGGTAATCAGCCCCAGCATTTT.